This T cell receptor beta chain stems from a study of blood T cell repertoires in COVID-19. Study background: Sources were T cells, B-cell-depleted T cells, or PBMCs; the material itself was cDNA or gDNA.

Generated by immunoSEQ multiplex PCR, the TCRdb table keeps only in-frame clones and is missing some. The sample has hundreds of thousands of clones, 65% to 85% seen once. Germline CDR1 SGDLS, CDR2 YYNGEE. There are 15 residues in the CDR3. The V gene lost 4 bases and the J gene lost 1 base, with 13 bases spanning the gap. This rearrangement joins TRBV9 to TRBJ2-3, with D tentatively TRBD2 (6 bases). This clonotype originated in a young woman with COVID-19, enrolled during active disease. The source material was peripheral blood. The CDR3 is CASSSRDFRTDTQYF. The CDR3 coding sequence is TGTGCCAGCAGCTCCCGGGACTTTCGCACAGATACGCAGTATTTT.